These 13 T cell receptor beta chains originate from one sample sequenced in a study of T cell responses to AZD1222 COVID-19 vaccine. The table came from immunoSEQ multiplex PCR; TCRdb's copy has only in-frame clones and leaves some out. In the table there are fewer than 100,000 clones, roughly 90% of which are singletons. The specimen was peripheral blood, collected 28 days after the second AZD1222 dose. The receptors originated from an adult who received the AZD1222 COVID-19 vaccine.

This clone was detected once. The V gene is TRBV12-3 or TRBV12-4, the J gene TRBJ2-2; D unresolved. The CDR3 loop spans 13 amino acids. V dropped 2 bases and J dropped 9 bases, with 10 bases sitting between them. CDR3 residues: CASSLLLGRELFF. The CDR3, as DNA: TGTGCCAGCAGTTTACTTCTTGGCCGGGAGCTGTTTTTT.

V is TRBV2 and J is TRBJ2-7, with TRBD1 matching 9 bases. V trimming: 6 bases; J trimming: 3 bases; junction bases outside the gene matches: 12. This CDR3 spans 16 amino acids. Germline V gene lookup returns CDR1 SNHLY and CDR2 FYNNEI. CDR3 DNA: TGTGCCAGCAGCAAACAACAGGGGGCTTTTGACTACGAGCAGTACTTC. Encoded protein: CASSKQQGAFDYEQYF.

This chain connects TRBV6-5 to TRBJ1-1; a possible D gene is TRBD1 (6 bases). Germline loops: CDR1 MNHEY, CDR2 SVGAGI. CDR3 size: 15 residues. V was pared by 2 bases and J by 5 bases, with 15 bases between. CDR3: CASSYTAGVSTEAFF. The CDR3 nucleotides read TGTGCCAGCAGTTACACGGCAGGGGTTAGTACTGAAGCTTTCTTT.

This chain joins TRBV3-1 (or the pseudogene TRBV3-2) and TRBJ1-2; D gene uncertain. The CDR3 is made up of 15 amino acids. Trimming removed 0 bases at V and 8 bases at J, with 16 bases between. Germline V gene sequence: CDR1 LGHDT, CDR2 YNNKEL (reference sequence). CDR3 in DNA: TGTGCCAGCAGCCAAGATCGTCAGCCTACGAGGGGCTACACCTTC. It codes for CASSQDRQPTRGYTF.

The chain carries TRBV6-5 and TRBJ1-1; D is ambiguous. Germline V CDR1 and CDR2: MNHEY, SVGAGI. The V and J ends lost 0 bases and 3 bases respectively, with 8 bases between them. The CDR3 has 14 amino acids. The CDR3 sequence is CASSYSDLDTEAFF. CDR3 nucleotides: TGTGCCAGCAGTTACTCGGACTTGGACACTGAAGCTTTCTTT.

This chain's CDR3 is CASSYGTALVSLFF. The CDR3 DNA is TGTGCCAGCAGTTACGGGACGGCCCTGGTCAGTCTGTTTTTT. The V call is TRBV27, the J call TRBJ1-4; the D gene is possibly TRBD1 (5 bases). Germline lookup yields CDR1 MNHEY and CDR2 SMNVEV (reference sequence). With 4 bases removed from V and 14 bases from J, the gap between germline ends came to 20 bases. The CDR3 contains 14 residues.

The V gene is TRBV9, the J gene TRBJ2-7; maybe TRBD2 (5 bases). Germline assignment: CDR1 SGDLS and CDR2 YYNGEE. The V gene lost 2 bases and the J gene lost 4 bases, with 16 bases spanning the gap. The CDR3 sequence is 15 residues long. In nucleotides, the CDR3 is TGTGCCAGCAGCGTGGGTGGAGGAGGTGGATACGAGCAGTACTTC. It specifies CASSVGGGGGYEQYF.

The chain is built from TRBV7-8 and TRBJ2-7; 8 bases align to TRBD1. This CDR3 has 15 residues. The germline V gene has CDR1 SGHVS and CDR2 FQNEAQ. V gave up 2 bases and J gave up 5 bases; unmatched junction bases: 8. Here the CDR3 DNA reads TGTGCCAGCAGCTTATTGACAGGGGTGGTCCACGAGCAGTACTTC. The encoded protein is CASSLLTGVVHEQYF.

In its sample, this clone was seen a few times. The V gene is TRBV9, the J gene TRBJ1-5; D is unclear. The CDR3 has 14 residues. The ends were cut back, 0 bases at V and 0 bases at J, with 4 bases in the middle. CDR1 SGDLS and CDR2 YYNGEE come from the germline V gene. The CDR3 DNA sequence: TGTGCCAGCAGCGTAGTTCTTAGCAATCAGCCCCAGCATTTT. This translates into CASSVVLSNQPQHF.

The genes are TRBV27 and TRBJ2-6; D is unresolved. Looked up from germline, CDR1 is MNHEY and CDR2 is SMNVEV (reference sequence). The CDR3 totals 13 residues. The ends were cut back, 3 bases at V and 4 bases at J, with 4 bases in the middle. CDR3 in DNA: TGTGCCAGCAGTTTCGGAGGGGCCAACGTCCTGACTTTC. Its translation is CASSFGGANVLTF. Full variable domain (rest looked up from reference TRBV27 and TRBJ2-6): EAQVTQNPRYLITVTGKKLTVTCSQNMNHEYMSWYRQDPGLGLRQIYYSMNVEVTDKGDVPEGYKVSRKEKRNFPLILESPSPNQTSLYFCASSFGGANVLTFGAGSRLTVL.

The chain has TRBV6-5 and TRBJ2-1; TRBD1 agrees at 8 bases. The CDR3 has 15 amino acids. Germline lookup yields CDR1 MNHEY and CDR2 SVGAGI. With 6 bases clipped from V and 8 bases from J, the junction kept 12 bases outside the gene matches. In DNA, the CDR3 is TGTGCCAGCAGCCTACAGAGGACAGGGCCACATGAGCAGTTCTTC. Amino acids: CASSLQRTGPHEQFF.

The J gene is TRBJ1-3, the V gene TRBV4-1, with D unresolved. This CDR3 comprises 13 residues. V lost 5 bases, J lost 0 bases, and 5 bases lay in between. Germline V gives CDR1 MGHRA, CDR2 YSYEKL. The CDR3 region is CASSLSSGNTIYF. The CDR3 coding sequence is TGCGCCAGCAGCTTATCCTCTGGAAACACCATATATTTT.

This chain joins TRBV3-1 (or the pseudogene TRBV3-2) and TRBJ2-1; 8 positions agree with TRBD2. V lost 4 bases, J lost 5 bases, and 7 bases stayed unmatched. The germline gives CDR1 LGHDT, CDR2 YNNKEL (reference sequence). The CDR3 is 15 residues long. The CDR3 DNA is TGTGCCAGCAGCCTCGGACTAGCTACCAACAATGAGCAGTTCTTC. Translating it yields CASSLGLATNNEQFF.